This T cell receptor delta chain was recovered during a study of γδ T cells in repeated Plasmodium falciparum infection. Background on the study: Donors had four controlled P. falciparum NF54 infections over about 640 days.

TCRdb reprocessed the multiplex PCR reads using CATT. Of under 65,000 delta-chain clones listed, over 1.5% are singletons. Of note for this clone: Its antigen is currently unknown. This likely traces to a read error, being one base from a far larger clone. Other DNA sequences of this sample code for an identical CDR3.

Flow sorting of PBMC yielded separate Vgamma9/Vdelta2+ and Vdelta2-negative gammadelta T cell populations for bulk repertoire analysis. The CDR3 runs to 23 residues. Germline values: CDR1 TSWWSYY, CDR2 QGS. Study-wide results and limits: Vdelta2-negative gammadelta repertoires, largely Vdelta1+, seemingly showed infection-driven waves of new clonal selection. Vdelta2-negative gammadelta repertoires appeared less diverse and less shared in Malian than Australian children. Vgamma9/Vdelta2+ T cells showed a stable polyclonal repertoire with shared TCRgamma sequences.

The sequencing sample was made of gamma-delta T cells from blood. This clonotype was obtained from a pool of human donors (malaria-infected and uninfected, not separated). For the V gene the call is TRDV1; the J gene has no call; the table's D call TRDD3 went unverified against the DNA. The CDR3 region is CALGMGGRSTILGDIFHTDKLIF. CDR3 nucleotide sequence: TGTGCTCTTGGGATGGGTGGGAGATCTACGATTCTGGGGGATATTTTTCACACCGATAAGCTCATCTTT.